Below, 6 T cell receptor beta chains from the same sample are listed, as sequenced in a study of blood T cell repertoires in COVID-19. Assay used: immunoSEQ multiplex PCR; TCRdb lists only in-frame clones, some missing. The sample carries 470,000 or so clones, 70% to 90% recorded once. The sequencing input was PBMCs or T cells enriched from blood (not recorded which). All receptors derive from a woman between 18 and 29 years old with acute COVID-19.

This sequence joins TRBV10-2 and TRBJ1-3; maybe TRBD1 (5 bases). This CDR3 contains 16 residues. Between the trimmed V and J ends, which lost 2 bases and 0 bases, there was a span of 11 bases. Germline-derived CDR1 and CDR2 are WSHSY and SAAADI. CDR3 nucleotide sequence: TGCGCCAGCAGTGAGCGGGGGAGCGGCTCTGGAAACACCATATATTTT. Translating it yields CASSERGSGSGNTIYF.

The chain has TRBV5-1 and TRBJ1-4; D call uncertain. V was shortened by 1 base and J by 6 bases, with 16 bases between the two germline ends. This CDR3 region has 16 residues. Per the germline V gene, CDR1 is SGHRS and CDR2 is YFSETQ. The CDR3 sequence: CASSLLSSGLDEKLFF. DNA of the CDR3: TGCGCCAGCAGCTTGTTATCTTCAGGACTGGATGAAAAACTGTTTTTT.

V gene TRBV2 combines with J gene TRBJ2-5, with D perhaps matching TRBD1 (6 bases). The CDR3 covers 15 residues. V was pared by 10 bases and J by 1 base, with 19 bases between. Germline V gene lookup returns CDR1 SNHLY and CDR2 FYNNEI. Here the CDR3 reads CATTPGQLLQETQYF. The CDR3 region has the DNA TGTGCCACGACTCCCGGACAGCTCCTCCAAGAGACCCAGTACTTC.

This chain connects TRBV5-5 to TRBJ2-7; the match to TRBD1 covers 11 bases. Trimming cost V 5 bases and J 6 bases; bases outside gene matches: 4. The length of the CDR3 is 13 residues. CDR1 and CDR2 (germline): SGHKS, YYEKEE (reference sequence). The CDR3 loop reads CASRSGTGGEQYF. CDR3 sequence (DNA): TGTGCCAGCAGATCCGGGACAGGGGGCGAGCAGTACTTC.

The table lists this clone with a few counts. The chain is built from TRBV5-1 and TRBJ2-2; 11 bases are shared with TRBD2. J was trimmed by 4 bases and V by 1 base; bases with no gene match: 6. CDR1 is SGHRS and CDR2 is YFSETQ in the germline V gene. CDR3 length equals 17 residues. In DNA, the CDR3 is TGCGCCAGCAGCTTGATAGCGGGGGGGCCGGGCACCGGGGAGCTGTTTTTT. Translation: CASSLIAGGPGTGELFF.

This clone was seen at least ten times. V usage is TRBV2 and J usage is TRBJ1-4, with D unresolved. The ends were cut back, 0 bases at V and 6 bases at J, with 14 bases in the middle. Germline V gene sequence: CDR1 SNHLY, CDR2 FYNNEI. This CDR3 is built from 16 residues. The CDR3 DNA is TGTGCCAGCAGTGAAGCCCCGGGTGTTCGGGATGAAAAACTGTTTTTT. It yields the protein CASSEAPGVRDEKLFF.